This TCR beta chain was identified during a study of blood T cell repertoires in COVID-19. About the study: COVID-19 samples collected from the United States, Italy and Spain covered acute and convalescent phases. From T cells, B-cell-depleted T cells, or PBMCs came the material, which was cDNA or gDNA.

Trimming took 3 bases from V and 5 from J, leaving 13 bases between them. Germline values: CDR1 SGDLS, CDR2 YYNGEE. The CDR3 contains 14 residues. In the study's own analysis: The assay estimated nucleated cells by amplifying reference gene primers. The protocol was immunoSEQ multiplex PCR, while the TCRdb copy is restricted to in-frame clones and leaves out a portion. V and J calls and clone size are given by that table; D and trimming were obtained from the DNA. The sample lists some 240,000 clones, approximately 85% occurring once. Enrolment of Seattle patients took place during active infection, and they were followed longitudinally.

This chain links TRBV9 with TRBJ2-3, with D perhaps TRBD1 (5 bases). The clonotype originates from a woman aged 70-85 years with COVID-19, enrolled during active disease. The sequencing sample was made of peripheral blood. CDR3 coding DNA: TGTGCCAGCAGCGGGGGCACACTGGGAGATACGCAGTATTTT. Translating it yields CASSGGTLGDTQYF.